Following are 18 T cell receptor beta chains from one sample sequenced in a study of response to subunit inactivated influenza vaccine. MiXCR, run by TCRdb on the RT-PCR reads, gives a single entry per CDR3 protein. This table has about 700,000 distinct CDR3 sequences, about 15% appearing once. The starting material was PBMCs from blood, obtained approximately 15 days before vaccination. The receptors were gathered from a man aged 45-60 years who received an inactivated influenza vaccine.

This clonotype turned up a few times. The gene calls are TRBV28 and TRBJ2-1; tentative D call: TRBD2 (5 bases). Germline V lookup: CDR1 MDHEN, CDR2 SYDVKM. The CDR3 totals 14 residues. The V gene lost 6 bases and the J gene lost 4 bases, with 13 bases spanning the gap. CDR3 sequence (DNA): TGTGCCAGCAGGAAAGCGGAAGGGTACAATGAGCAGTTCTTC. Its protein product is CASRKAEGYNEQFF. Full variable domain (outside the CDR3, taken from reference TRBV28 and TRBJ2-1): DVKVTQSSRYLVKRTGEKVFLECVQDMDHENMFWYRQDPGLGLRLIYFSYDVKMKEKGDIPEGYSVSREKKERFSLILESASTNQTSMYLCASRKAEGYNEQFFGPGTRLTVL.

The chain links TRBV7-2 to TRBJ2-1, with 10 bases aligning to TRBD1. From germline, CDR1 is SGHTA and CDR2 FQGNSA. V was pared by 5 bases and J by 8 bases, with 9 bases of the junction left unmatched. This CDR3 is 15 amino acids long. In nucleotides, the CDR3 is TGTGCCAGCAGCGGTCGGGACAGGGGATACGATGAGCAGTTCTTC. Protein: CASSGRDRGYDEQFF.

A few counts support this clonotype. V and J are TRBV12-3 or TRBV12-4 and TRBJ2-1; the match to TRBD2 covers 9 bases. J gave up 7 bases and V 6 bases, and 16 bases lay outside the gene matches. CDR3 length: 17 residues. DNA of the CDR3: TGTGCCAGCAGCCCCAGGCTTGGGCGGGGGGGAGGTAATGAGCAGTTCTTC. Translated, it gives CASSPRLGRGGGNEQFF.

This clonotype was seen at least ten times. J is TRBJ2-3 and V is TRBV29-1; 7 bases align to TRBD1. Per the germline V gene, CDR1 is SQVTM and CDR2 is ANQGSEA. V lost 4 bases and J lost 2; bases outside the gene matches: 9. This CDR3 is built from 15 residues. CDR3 DNA sequence: TGCAGCGTTGGGGGGACAGTCTACCTCACAGATACGCAGTATTTT. It encodes CSVGGTVYLTDTQYF.

This clonotype was seen more than once but under ten times. This sequence joins TRBV29-1 and TRBJ2-7; 8 bases are shared with TRBD2. Trimming took 3 bases from V and 7 from J; bases not matched to a gene: 11. The CDR3 is 14 residues long. Germline V gene sequence: CDR1 SQVTM, CDR2 ANQGSEA. The CDR3 here is CSVDAGRALGEQYF. CDR3 nucleotide sequence: TGCAGCGTTGACGCCGGGAGGGCCTTGGGGGAGCAGTACTTC.

This clonotype was seen more than once but under ten times. The gene calls are TRBV12-3 or TRBV12-4 and TRBJ2-5; 9 positions match TRBD2. J lost 1 base, V lost 5 bases, and 8 bases had no gene match. CDR3 length: 16 amino acids. CDR3 sequence: CASSPPPAGGQETQYF. In nucleotides, the CDR3 is TGTGCCAGCAGTCCGCCCCCAGCGGGGGGCCAAGAGACCCAGTACTTC.

The sample holds a few counts of this clonotype. The chain uses TRBV28 and TRBJ2-7; tentatively, D is TRBD2 (5 bases). Trimming stripped 3 bases from V and 6 bases from J, with 9 bases between. Germline V gene data show CDR1 as MDHEN and CDR2 as SYDVKM. The CDR3 length is 12 residues. CDR3 amino acids: CASSFGDSEQYF. DNA of the CDR3: TGTGCCAGCAGTTTCGGGGATAGCGAGCAGTACTTC.

CDR3 amino acids: CASSQDGGKGTQYF. The CDR3 nucleotides are TGCGCCAGCAGCCAAGACGGCGGGAAGGGGACCCAGTACTTC. V usage is TRBV4-3 and J usage is TRBJ2-5; a weak D match, TRBD2 (6 bases). The CDR3 loop spans 14 amino acids. V was pared by 0 bases and J by 7 bases, with 12 bases between. Looked up from germline, CDR1 is LGHNA and CDR2 is YSLEER.

The chain is built from TRBV20-1 and TRBJ2-5, with 11 bases aligning to TRBD1. CDR1 and CDR2 from the germline V gene are DFQATT and SNEGSKA (reference sequence). The length of the CDR3 is 14 residues. Germline trimming cut 4 bases from V and 4 bases from J; bases unmatched to any gene: 5. The CDR3 protein is CSATRGTGGETQYF. CDR3 DNA: TGCAGTGCTACCCGGGGGACAGGGGGAGAGACCCAGTACTTC.

The rearrangement uses TRBV24-1 and TRBJ2-5, with D unresolved. The CDR3 runs to 12 residues. The germline V gene encodes CDR1 KGHDR and CDR2 SFDVKD. With 9 bases removed from V and 5 bases from J, the gap between germline ends came to 12 bases. The CDR3 spells CATAGIGETQYF. In DNA, the CDR3 is TGTGCCACCGCCGGAATCGGGGAGACCCAGTACTTC.

The V call is TRBV5-6, the J call TRBJ1-5; D unresolved. The CDR3 is 14 amino acids. CDR1 is SGHDT, CDR2 YYEEEE, per germline. Trimming removed 1 base at V and 7 bases at J, with 12 bases between. CDR3 sequence reads: CASSLRSFGQPQHF. The CDR3 bases are TGTGCCAGCAGCTTGCGTAGTTTCGGACAGCCCCAGCATTTT.

This clonotype has more than one count but fewer than ten. The gene calls are TRBV14 and TRBJ2-1; TRBD2 might be the D (6 bases). The CDR3 extends over 16 amino acids. Germline V gene lookup returns CDR1 SGHDN and CDR2 FVKESK. V gave up 1 base and J gave up 5 bases, with 15 bases separating them. Here the CDR3 reads CASSQAAGRTNNEQFF. The CDR3 DNA reads as TGTGCCAGCAGCCAAGCAGCCGGGAGAACCAACAATGAGCAGTTCTTC. The full variable domain, completed using reference TRBV14 and TRBJ2-1, is EAGVTQFPSHSVIEKGQTVTLRCDPISGHDNLYWYRRVMGKEIKFLLHFVKESKQDESGMPNNRFLAERTGGTYSTLKVQPAELEDSGVYFCASSQAAGRTNNEQFFGPGTRLTVL.

V gene TRBV7-3 combines with J gene TRBJ2-2; the D call may be TRBD1 or TRBD2 (5 bases each). Deletions cut 1 base from V and 4 bases from J, with 7 bases between. The germline gives CDR1 SGHTA, CDR2 FQGTGA. This CDR3 comprises 14 residues. Here the CDR3 reads CASSLNGGTGELFF. The CDR3 DNA reads as TGTGCCAGCAGCTTAAATGGGGGCACCGGGGAGCTGTTTTTT.

The CDR3 nucleotides read TGTGCCAGCAGCTTAGGTGGACTCGTAGAAGAGACCCAGTACTTC. Amino acid sequence: CASSLGGLVEETQYF. The chain has TRBV7-9 and TRBJ2-5; tentative D call: TRBD2 (5 bases). CDR3 length: 15 amino acids. V was trimmed by 1 base and J by 3 bases, leaving 12 bases between them. Germline CDR1 reads SEHNR; CDR2 reads FQNEAQ (reference sequence).

This clonotype has more than one count but fewer than ten. This chain uses TRBV5-1 with TRBJ2-4; 8 bases are a match to TRBD1. Germline V gene sequence: CDR1 SGHRS, CDR2 YFSETQ. V shed 3 bases and J 8 bases; nucleotides not matched to a gene: 13. The CDR3 length is 16 residues. CDR3 in DNA: TGCGCCAGCAGCTCGGCCCTACAGGGGGTCGGGGACATTCAGTACTTC. Protein: CASSSALQGVGDIQYF.

This clonotype was detected a few times. The chain is built from TRBV4-2 and TRBJ2-1; D may correspond to TRBD1 or TRBD2 (5 bases each). CDR1 and CDR2 from the germline V gene are LGHNA and YNFKEQ. The CDR3 sequence is 16 residues long. Trimming stripped 0 bases from V and 5 bases from J, with 14 bases between. The CDR3 reads CASSQEGRPPDNEQFF. The CDR3, as DNA: TGTGCCAGCAGCCAAGAGGGACGGCCCCCGGACAATGAGCAGTTCTTC.

This clonotype was detected only a few times. The chain employs TRBV4-3 and TRBJ1-5; D uncertain. Germline lookup yields CDR1 LGHNA and CDR2 YSLEER. V lost 0 bases and J lost 5, with 11 bases in between. The CDR3 totals 15 residues. CDR3 protein: CASSQDIYGHQPQHF. The CDR3 nucleotides are TGCGCCAGCAGCCAAGATATCTACGGGCATCAGCCCCAGCATTTT.

The table lists this clonotype with a few counts. The rearrangement joins TRBV12-3 or TRBV12-4 to TRBJ2-1; a weak D match, TRBD1 (5 bases). V lost 1 base to trimming and J lost 8 bases, with 21 bases between them. The length of the CDR3 is 17 residues. The CDR3 spells CASSLGLLDPGLDEQFF. CDR3 in DNA: TGTGCCAGCAGTTTAGGTCTGTTGGATCCAGGGCTGGATGAGCAGTTCTTC.